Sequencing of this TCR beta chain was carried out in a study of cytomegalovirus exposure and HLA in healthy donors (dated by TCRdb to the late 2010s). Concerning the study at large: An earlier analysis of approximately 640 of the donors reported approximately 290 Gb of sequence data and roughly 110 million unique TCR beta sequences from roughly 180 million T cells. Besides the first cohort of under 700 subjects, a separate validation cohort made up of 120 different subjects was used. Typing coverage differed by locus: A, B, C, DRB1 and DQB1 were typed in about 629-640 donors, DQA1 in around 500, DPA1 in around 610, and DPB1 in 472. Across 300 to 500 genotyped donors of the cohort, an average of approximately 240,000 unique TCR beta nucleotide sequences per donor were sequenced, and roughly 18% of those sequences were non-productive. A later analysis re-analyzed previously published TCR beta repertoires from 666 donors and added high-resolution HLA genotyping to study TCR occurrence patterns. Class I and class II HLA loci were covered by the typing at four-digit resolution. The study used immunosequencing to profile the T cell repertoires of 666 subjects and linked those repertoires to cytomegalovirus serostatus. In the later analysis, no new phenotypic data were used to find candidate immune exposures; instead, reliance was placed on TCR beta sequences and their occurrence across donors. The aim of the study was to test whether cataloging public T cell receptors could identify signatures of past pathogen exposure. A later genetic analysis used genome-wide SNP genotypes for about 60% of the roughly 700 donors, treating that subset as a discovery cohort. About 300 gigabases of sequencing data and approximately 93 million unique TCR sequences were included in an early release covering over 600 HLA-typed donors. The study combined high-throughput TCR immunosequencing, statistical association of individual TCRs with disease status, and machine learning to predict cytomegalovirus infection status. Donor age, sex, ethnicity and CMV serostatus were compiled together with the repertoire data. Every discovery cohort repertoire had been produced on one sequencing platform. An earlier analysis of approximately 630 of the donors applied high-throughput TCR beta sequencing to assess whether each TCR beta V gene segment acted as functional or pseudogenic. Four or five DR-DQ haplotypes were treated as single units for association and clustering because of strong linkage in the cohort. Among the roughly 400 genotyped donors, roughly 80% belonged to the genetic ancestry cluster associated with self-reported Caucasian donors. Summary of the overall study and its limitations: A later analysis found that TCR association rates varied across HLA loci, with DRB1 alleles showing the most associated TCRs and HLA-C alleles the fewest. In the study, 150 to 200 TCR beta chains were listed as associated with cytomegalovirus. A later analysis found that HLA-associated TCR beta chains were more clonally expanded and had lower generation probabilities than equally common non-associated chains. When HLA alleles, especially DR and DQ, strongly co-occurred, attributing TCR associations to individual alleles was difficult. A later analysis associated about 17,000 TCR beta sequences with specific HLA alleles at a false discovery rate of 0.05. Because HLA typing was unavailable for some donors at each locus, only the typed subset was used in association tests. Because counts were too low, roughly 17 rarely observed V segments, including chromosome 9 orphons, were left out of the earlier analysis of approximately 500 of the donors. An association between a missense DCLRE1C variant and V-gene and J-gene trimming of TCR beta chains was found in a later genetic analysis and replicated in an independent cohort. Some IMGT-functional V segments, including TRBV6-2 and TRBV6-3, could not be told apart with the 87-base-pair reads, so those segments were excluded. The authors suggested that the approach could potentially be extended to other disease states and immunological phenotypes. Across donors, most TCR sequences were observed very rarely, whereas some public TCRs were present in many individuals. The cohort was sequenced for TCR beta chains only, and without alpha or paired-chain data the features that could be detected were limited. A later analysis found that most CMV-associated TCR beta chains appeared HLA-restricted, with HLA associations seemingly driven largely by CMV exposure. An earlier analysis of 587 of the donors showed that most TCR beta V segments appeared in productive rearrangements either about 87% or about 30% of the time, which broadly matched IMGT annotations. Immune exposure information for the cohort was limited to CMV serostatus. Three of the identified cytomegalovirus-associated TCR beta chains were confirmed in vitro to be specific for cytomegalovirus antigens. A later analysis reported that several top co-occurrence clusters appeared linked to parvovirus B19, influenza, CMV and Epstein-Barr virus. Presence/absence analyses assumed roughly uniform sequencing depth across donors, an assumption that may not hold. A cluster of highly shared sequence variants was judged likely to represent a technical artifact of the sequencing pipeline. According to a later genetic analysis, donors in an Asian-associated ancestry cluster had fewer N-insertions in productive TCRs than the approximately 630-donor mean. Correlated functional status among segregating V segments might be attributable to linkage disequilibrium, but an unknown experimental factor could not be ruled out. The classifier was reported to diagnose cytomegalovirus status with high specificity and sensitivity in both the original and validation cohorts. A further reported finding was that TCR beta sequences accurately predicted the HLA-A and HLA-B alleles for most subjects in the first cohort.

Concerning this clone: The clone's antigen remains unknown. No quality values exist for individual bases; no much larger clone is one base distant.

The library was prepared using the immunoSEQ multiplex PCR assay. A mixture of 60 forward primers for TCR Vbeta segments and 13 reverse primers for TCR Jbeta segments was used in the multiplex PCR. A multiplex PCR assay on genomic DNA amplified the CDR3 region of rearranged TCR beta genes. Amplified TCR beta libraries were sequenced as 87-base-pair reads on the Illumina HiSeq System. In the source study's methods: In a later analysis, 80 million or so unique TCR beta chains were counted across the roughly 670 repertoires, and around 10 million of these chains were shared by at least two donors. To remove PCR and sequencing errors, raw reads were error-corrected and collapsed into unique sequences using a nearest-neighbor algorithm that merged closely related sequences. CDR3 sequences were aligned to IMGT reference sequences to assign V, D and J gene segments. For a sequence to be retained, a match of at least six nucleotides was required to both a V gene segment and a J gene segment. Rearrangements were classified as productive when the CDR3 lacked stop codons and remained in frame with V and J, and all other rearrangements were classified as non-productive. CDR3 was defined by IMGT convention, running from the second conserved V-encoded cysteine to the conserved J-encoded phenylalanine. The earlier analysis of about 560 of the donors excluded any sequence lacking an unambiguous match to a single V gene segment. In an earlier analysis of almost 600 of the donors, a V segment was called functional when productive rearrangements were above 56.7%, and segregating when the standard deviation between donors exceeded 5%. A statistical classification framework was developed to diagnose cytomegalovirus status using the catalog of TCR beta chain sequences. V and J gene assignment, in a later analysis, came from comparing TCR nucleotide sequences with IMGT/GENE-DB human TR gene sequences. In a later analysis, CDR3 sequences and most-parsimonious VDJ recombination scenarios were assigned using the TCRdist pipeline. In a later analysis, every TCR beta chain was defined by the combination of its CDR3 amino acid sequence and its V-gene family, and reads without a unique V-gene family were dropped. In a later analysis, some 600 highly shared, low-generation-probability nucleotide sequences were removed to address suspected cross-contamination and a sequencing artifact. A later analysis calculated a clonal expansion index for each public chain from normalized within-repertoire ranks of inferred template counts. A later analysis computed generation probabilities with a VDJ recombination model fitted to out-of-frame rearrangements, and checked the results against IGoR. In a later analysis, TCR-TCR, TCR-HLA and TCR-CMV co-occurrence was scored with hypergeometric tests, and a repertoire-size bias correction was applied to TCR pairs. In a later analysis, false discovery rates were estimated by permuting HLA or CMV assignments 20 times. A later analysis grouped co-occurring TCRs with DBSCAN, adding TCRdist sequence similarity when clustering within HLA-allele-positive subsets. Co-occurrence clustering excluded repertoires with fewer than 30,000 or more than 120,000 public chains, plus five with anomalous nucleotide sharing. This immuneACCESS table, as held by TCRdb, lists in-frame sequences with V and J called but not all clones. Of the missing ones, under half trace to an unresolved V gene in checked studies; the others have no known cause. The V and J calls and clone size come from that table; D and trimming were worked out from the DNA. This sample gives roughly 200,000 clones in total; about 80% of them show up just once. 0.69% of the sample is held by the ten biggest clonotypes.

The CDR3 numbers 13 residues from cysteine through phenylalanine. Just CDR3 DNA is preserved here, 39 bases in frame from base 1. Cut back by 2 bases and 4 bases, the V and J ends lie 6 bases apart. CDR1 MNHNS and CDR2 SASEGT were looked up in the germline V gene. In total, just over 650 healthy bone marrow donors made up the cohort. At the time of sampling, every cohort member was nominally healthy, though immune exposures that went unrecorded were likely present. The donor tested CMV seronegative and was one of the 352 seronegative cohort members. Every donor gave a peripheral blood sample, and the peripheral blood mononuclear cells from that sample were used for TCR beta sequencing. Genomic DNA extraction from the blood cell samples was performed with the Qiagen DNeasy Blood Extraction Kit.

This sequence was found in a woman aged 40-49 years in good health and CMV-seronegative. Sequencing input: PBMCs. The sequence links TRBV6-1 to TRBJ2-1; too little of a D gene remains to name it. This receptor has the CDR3 CASSENSYNEQFF. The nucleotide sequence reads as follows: TGTGCCAGCAGTGAAAACAGTTACAATGAGCAGTTCTTC.